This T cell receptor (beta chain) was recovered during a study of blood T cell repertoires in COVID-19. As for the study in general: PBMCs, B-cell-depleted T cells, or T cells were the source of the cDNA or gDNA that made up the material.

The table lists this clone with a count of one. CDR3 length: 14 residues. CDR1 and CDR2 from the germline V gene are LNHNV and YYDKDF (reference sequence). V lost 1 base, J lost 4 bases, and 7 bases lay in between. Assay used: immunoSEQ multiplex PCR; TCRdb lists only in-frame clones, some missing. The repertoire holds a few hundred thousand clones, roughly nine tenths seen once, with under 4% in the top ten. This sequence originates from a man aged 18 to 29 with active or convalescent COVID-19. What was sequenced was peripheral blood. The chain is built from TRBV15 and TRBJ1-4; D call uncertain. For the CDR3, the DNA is TGTGCCACCAGCAGAGCACATTTTAATGAAAAACTGTTTTTT. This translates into CATSRAHFNEKLFF.